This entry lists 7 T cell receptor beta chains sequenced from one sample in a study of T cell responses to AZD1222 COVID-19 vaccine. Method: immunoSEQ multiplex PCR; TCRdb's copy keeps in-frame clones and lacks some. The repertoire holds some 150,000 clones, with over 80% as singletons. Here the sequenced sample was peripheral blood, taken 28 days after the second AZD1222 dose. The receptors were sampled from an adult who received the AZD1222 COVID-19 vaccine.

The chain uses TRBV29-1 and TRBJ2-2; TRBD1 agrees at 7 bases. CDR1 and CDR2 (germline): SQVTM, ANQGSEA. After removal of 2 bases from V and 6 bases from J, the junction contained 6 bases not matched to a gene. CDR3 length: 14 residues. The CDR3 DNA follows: TGCAGCGTTGAATGGGGACAGAGGCCCGGGGAGCTGTTTTTT. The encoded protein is CSVEWGQRPGELFF.

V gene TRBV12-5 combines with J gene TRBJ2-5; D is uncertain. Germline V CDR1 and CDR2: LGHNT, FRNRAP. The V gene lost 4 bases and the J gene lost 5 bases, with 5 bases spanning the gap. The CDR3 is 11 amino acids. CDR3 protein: CASGSSETQYF. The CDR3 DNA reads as TGTGCTAGTGGTTCCTCCGAGACCCAGTACTTC. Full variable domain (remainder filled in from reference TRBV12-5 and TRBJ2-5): DARVTQTPRHKVTEMGQEVTMRCQPILGHNTVFWYRQTMMQGLELLAYFRNRAPLDDSGMPKDRFSAEMPDATLATLKIQPSEPRDSAVYFCASGSSETQYFGPGTRLLVL.

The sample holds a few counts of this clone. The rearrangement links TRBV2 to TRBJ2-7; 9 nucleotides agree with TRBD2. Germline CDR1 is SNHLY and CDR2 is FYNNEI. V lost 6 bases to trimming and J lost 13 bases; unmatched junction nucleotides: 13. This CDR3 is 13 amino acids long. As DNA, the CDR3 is TGTGCCAGCAGGAAAGACCACGGGACTAGCTATTACTTC. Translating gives CASRKDHGTSYYF.

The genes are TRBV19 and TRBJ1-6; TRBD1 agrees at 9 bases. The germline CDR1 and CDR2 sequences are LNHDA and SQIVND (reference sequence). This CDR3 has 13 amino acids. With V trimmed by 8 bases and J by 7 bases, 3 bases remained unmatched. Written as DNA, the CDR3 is TGTGCCAGTGGGACAGGGTCCAATTCACCCCTCCACTTT. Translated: CASGTGSNSPLHF.

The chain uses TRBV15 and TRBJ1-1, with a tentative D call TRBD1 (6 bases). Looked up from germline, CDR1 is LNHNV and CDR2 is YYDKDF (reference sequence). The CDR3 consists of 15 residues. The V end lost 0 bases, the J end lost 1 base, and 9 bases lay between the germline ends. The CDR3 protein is CATSREYRENTEAFF. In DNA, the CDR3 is TGTGCCACCAGCAGAGAGTACAGGGAGAACACTGAAGCTTTCTTT.

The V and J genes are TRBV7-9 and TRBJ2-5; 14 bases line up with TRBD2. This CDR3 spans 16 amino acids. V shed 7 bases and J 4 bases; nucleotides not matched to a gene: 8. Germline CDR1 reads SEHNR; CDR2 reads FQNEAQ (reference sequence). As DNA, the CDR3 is TGTGCCAGCAATCGACTAGCGGGAGGGTTGGTAGAGACCCAGTACTTC. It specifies CASNRLAGGLVETQYF.

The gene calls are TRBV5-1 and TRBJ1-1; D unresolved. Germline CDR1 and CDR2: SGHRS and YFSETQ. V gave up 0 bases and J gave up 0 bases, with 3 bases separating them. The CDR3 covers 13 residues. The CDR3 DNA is TGCGCCAGCAGCTTGGGGGTGAACACTGAAGCTTTCTTT. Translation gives CASSLGVNTEAFF.